Below are 4 T cell receptor beta chains sequenced from a single sample in a study of cytotoxic CD8 clonotypes in ibrutinib-treated CLL. Assay: immunoSEQ multiplex PCR; the TCRdb copy retains only in-frame clones and omits some. The sample carries 68,000 or so clones, approximately 71% recorded once. Sequenced here: PBMCs, sampled after 12 months of ibrutinib treatment. The receptor source for this set is a human donor with chronic lymphocytic leukemia.

V and J are TRBV7-8 and TRBJ2-3; D is uncertain. The V gene's germline CDR1 is SGHVS and CDR2 FQNEAQ. The V and J ends lost 5 bases and 7 bases respectively, with 10 bases between them. The CDR3 is made up of 12 amino acids. The CDR3 DNA follows: TGTGCCAGCAGCGCTAGTCTAAATACGCAGTATTTT. This gives the protein CASSASLNTQYF.

In its sample, this clone was seen once. This sequence joins TRBV5-4 and TRBJ2-1; D is possibly TRBD1 (6 bases). The CDR3 is 15 residues long. V was cut by 4 bases and J by 2 bases, with 13 bases left in between. The germline V gene encodes CDR1 SGHNT and CDR2 YYREEE (reference sequence). The CDR3 spells CASSPTGDTYNEQFF. CDR3 DNA: TGTGCCAGCAGCCCCACCGGGGACACCTACAATGAGCAGTTCTTC.

The V gene is TRBV9, the J gene TRBJ2-1; the match to TRBD1 covers 8 bases. The CDR3 length is 14 residues. Looked up from germline, CDR1 is SGDLS and CDR2 is YYNGEE. J was trimmed by 9 bases and V by 0 bases; bases with no gene match: 5. As DNA, the CDR3 is TGTGCCAGCAGCGTAGGTGGGACAGGCGGTGAGCAGTTCTTC. Its translation: CASSVGGTGGEQFF.

The chain has TRBV18 and TRBJ1-2, with TRBD1 identical over 7 bases. V trimming: 3 bases; J trimming: 1 base; junction bases outside the gene matches: 17. Germline CDR1 reads KGHSH; CDR2 reads LQKENI. CDR3 size: 19 residues. CDR3 DNA: TGTGCCAGCTCACCTCCCAAGACAGGGCGTTTCAAGGGTAACTATGGCTACACCTTC. The encoded protein is CASSPPKTGRFKGNYGYTF. Filled out from reference TRBV18 and TRBJ1-2, the complete variable domain reads NAGVMQNPRHLVRRRGQEARLRCSPMKGHSHVYWYRQLPEEGLKFMVYLQKENIIDESGMPKERFSAEFPKEGPSILRIQQVVRGDSAAYFCASSPPKTGRFKGNYGYTFGSGTRLTVV.